The T cell receptor beta chain under discussion was sequenced for a study of T cells after yellow fever vaccination. About the study: Fractions low in cell number were prepared with SMART-Seq v4 Ultra Low Input. Regarding the study as a whole: Subsequent booster samples again held most clones from primary vaccination (96% CD4, roughly 91% CD8).

TCRdb fed the 5' RACE reads into MiXCR, producing one record per CDR3 protein. Of roughly 170,000 distinct CDR3 sequences listed, around 9.3% are singletons. As to this clonotype: Its antigen is not identified.

This sequence was found in a man aged 18 to 29 who received the YFV17D yellow fever vaccine. The sequenced sample was CD8+ T cells sorted from PBMCs, obtained 45 days after the yellow fever booster vaccination.

The CDR3: CASSYGAFSYEQYV. CDR3 bases: TGTGCCAGCAGTTACGGGGCCTTCTCCTACGAGCAGTACGTC. This chain joins TRBV6-2 or TRBV6-3 and TRBJ2-7; tentative D call: TRBD1 (5 bases). Trimming left V 2 bases short and J 0 bases short, with 8 bases between. From germline, CDR1 is MNHEY and CDR2 SVGEGT. The CDR3 runs to 14 residues.